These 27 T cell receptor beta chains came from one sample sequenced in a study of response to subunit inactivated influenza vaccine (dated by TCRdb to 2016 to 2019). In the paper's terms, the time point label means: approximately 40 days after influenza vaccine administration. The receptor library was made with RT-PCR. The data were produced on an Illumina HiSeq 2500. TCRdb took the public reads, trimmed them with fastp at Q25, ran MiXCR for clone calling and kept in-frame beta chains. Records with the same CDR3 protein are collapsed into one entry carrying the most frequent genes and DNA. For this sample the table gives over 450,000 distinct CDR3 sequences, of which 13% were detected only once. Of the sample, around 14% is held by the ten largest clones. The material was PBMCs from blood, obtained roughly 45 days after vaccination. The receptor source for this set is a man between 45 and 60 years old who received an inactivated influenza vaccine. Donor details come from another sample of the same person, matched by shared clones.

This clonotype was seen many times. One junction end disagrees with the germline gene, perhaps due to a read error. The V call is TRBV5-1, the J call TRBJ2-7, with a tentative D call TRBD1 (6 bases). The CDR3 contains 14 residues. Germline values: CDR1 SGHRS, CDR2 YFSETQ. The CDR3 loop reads CASSLAGTTYEQYF. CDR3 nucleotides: TGTGCCAGCAGCTTAGCCGGGACAACCTACGAGCAGTACTTC.

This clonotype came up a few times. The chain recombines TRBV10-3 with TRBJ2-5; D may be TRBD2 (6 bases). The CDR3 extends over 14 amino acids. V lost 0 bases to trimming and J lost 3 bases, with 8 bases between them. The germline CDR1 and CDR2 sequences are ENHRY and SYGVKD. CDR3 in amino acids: CAISESEGKETQYF. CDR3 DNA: TGTGCCATCAGTGAGTCGGAGGGGAAAGAGACCCAGTACTTC.

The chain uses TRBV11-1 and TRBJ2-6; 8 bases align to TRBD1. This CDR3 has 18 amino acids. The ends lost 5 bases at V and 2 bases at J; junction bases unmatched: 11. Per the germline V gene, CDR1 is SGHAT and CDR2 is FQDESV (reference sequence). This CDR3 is CASSRPATGVTGANVLTF. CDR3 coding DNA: TGTGCCAGCAGCCGTCCTGCGACAGGGGTTACTGGGGCCAACGTCCTGACTTTC.

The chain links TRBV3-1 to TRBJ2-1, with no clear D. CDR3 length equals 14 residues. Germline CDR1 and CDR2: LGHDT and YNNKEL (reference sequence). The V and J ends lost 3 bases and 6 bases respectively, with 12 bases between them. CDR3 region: CASSHSRGVNEQFF. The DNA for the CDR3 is TGTGCCAGCAGCCACTCCCGAGGCGTCAATGAGCAGTTCTTC.

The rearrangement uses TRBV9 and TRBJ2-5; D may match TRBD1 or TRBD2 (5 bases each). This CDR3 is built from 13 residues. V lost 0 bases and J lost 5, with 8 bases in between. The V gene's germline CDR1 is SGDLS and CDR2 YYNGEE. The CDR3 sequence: CASSVGGSETQYF. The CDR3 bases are TGTGCCAGCAGCGTAGGGGGGAGTGAGACCCAGTACTTC.

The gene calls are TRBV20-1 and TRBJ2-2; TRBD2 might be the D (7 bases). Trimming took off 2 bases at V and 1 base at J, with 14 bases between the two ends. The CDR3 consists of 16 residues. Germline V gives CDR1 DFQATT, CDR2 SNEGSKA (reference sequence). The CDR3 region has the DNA TGCAGTGCTAGAACCCCGAGGGGGGGGAACACCGGGGAGCTGTTTTTT. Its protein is CSARTPRGGNTGELFF.

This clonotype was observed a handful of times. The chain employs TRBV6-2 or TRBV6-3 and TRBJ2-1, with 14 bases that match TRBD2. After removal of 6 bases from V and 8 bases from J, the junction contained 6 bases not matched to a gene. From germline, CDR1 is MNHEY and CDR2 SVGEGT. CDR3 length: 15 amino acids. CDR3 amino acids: CASSQTSGREYEQFF. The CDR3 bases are TGTGCCAGCAGCCAGACTAGCGGGAGGGAATATGAGCAGTTCTTC.

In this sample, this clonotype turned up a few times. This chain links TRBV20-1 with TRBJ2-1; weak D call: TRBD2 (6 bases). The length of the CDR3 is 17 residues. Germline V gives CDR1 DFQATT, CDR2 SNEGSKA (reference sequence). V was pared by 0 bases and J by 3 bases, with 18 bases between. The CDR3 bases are TGCAGTGCTAGAGATCAATGGGGGGAGTCTTACTACAATGAGCAGTTCTTC. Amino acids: CSARDQWGESYYNEQFF.

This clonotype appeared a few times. CDR3 sequence reads: CASSLARITETQYF. As DNA, the CDR3 is TGTGCCAGCAGCTTAGCAAGGATTACGGAGACCCAGTACTTC. V is TRBV7-8 and J is TRBJ2-5; D is undetermined. This CDR3 is built from 14 residues. Germline assignment: CDR1 SGHVS and CDR2 FQNEAQ. V was pared by 0 bases and J by 5 bases, with 10 bases between.

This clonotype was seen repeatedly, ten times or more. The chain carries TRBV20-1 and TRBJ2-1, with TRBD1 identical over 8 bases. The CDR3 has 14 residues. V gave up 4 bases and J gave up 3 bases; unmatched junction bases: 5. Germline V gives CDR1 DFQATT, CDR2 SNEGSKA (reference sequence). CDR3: CSATRGPLYNEQFF. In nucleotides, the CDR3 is TGCAGTGCTACCAGGGGGCCTCTCTACAATGAGCAGTTCTTC.

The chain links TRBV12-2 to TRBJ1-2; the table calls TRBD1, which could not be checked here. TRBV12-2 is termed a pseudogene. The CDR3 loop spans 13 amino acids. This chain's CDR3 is CASRYIDSYGYTF. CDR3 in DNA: TGTGCAAGTCGCTACATCGACAGCTATGGCTACACCTTC.

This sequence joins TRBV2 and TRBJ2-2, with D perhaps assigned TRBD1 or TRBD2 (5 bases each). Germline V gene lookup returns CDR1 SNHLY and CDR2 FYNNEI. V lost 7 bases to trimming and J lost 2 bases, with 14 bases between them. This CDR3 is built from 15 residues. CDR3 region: CASMTAVVNTGELFF. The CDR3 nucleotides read TGTGCCAGCATGACAGCGGTGGTAAACACCGGGGAGCTGTTTTTT.

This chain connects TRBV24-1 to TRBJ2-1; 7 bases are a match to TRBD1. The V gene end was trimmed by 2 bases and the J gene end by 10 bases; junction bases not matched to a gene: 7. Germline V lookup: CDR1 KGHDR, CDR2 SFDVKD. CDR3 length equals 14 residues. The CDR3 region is CATSDWTGLKEQFF. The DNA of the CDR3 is TGTGCCACCAGTGATTGGACAGGCCTTAAGGAGCAGTTCTTC.

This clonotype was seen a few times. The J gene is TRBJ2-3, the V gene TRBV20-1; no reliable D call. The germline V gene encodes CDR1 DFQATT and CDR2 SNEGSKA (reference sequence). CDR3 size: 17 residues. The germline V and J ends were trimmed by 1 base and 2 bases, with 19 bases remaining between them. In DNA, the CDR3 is TGCAGTGCTAGAGCTTGGGGTAAAGATGGTTACACAGATACGCAGTATTTT. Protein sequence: CSARAWGKDGYTDTQYF.

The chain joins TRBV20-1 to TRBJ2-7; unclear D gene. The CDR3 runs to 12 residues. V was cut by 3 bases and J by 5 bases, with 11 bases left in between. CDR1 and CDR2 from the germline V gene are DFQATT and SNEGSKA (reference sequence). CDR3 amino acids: CSASAGVDEQYF. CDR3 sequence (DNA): TGCAGTGCTAGCGCCGGCGTGGACGAGCAGTACTTC.

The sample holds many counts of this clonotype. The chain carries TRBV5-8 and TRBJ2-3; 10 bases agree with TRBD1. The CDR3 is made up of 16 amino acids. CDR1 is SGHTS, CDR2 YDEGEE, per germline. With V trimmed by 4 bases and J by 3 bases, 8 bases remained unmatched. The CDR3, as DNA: TGTGCCAGCAGCCTAGACGGGACAGGGGCGACAGATACGCAGTATTTT. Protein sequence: CASSLDGTGATDTQYF.

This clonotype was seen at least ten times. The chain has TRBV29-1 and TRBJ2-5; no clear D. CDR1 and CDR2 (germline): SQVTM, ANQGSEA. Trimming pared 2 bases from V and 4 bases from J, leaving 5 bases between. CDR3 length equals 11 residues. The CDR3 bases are TGCAGCGTTGAACCAGGAGAGACCCAGTACTTC. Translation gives CSVEPGETQYF.

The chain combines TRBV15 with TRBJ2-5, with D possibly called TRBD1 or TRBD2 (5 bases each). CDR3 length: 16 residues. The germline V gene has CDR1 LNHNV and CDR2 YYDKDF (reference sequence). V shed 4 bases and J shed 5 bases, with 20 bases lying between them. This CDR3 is CATSTGTPKWQETQYF. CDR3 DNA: TGTGCCACCAGCACCGGGACCCCCAAGTGGCAGGAGACCCAGTACTTC.

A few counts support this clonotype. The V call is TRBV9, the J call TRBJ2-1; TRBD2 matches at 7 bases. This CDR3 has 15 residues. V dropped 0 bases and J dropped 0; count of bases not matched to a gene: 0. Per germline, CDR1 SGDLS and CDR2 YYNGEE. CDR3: CASSVGTSSYNEQFF. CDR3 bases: TGTGCCAGCAGCGTAGGGACTAGCTCCTACAATGAGCAGTTCTTC.

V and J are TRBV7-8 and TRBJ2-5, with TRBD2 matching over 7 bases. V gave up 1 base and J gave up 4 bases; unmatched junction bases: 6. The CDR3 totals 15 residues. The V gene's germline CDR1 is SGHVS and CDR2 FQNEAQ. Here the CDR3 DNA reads TGTGCCAGCAGCTTAGGGCGGACTAGAAGAGAGACCCAGTACTTC. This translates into CASSLGRTRRETQYF.

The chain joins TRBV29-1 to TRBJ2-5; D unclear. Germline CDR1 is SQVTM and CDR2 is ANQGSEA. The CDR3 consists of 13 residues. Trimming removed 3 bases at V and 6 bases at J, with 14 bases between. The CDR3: CSVESPGLKTQYF. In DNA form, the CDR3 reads TGCAGCGTTGAGTCGCCTGGGCTTAAGACCCAGTACTTC.

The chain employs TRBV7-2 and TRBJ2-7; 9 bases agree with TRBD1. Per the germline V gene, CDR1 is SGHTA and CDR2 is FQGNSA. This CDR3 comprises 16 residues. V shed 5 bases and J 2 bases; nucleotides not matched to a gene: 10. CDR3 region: CASSTTTGGYTYEQYF. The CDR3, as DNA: TGTGCCAGCAGCACCACGACAGGGGGTTATACCTACGAGCAGTACTTC.

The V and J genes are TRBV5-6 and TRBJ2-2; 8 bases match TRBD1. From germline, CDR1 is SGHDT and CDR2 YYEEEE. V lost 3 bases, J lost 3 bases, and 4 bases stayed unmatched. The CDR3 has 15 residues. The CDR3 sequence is CASSWDRHYTGELFF. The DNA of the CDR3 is TGTGCCAGCAGCTGGGACAGGCATTACACCGGGGAGCTGTTTTTT.

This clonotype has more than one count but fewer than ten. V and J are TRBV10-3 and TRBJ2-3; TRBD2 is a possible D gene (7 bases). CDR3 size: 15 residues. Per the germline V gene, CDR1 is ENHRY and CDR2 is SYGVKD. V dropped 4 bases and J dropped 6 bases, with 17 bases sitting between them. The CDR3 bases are TGTGCCATCAGTGGGTCTGGCGGGGGCGGGGATACGCAGTATTTT. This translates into CAISGSGGGGDTQYF.

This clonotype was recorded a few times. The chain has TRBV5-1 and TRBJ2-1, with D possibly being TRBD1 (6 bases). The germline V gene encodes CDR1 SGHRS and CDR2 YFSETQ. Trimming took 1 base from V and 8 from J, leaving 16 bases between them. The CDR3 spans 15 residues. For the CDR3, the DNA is TGCGCCAGCAGCTTGTCGGCAGGGGCAATCTATGAGCAGTTCTTC. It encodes CASSLSAGAIYEQFF.

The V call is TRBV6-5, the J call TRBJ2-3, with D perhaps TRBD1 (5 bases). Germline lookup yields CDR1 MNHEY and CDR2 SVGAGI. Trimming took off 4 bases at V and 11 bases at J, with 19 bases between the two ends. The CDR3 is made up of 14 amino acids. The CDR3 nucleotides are TGTGCCAGCAGTTTCTCGTTGCAGGGATCTCAGCAGTATTTT. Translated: CASSFSLQGSQQYF.

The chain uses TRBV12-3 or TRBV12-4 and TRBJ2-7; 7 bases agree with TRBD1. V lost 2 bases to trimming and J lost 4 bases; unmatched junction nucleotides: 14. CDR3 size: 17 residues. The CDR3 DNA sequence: TGTGCCAGCAGTTTACCCAACGGTCAGGGGGTCCTTTACGAGCAGTACTTC. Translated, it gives CASSLPNGQGVLYEQYF.